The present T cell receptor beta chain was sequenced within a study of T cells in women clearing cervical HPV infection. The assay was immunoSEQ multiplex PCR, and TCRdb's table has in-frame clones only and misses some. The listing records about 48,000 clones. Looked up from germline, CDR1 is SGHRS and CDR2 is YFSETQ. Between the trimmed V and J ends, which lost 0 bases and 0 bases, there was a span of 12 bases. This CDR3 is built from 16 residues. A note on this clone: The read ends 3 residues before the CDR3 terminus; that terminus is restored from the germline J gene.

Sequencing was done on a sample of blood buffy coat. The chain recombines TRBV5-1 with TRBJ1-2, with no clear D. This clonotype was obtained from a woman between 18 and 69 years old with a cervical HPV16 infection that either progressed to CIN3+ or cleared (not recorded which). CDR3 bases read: TGCGCCAGCAGCTTGGTTTCAGCGCCAGCTAACTATGGC. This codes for CASSLVSAPANYG. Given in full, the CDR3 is CASSLVSAPANYGYTF.